This TCR beta chain was obtained from a study of CD8 T cells in ankylosing spondylitis. Germline assignment: CDR1 DFQATT and CDR2 SNEGSKA (reference sequence). The CDR3 is made up of 11 amino acids. Between the trimmed V and J ends, which lost 6 bases and 2 bases, there was a span of 7 bases. This clonotype was found a few times. The antigen is undetermined. TCRdb called the 5' RACE reads again in MiXCR, with one record for every CDR3 protein. The sample lists about 450,000 distinct CDR3 sequences; 20% to 30% were seen once. Findings and limits, study-wide: It appeared that ankylosing spondylitis blood was characterized by a TCR beta motif of several highly homologous variants. Within peripheral blood, clones linked to disease were CD8+ and relatively rare. There was reportedly significant enrichment of clones that were disease-linked in matched ankylosing spondylitis synovial fluid.

The source of this sequence is a male donor with ankylosing spondylitis. Specimen: blood, either unsorted or a sorted T cell fraction (not recorded which). The V gene is TRBV20-1, the J gene TRBJ2-5; no definite D call. In DNA form, the CDR3 reads TGCAGTGCGCCGGTACAAGAGACCCAGTACTTC. Encoded protein: CSAPVQETQYF.